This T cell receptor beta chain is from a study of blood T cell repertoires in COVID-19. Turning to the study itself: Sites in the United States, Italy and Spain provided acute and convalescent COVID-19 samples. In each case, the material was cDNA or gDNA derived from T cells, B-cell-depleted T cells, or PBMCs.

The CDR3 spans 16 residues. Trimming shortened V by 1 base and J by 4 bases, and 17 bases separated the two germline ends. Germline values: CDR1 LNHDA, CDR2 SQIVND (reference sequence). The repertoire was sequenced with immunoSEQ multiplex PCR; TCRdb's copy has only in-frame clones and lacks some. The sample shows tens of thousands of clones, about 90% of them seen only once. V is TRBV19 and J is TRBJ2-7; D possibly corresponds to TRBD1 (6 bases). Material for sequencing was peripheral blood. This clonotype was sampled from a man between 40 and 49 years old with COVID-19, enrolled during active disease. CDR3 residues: CASSIAGTPVGYEQYF. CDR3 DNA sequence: TGTGCCAGTAGTATAGCAGGGACACCTGTGGGATACGAGCAGTACTTC.